The present T cell receptor (beta chain) was sequenced within a study of T cell responses to AZD1222 COVID-19 vaccine. Method: immunoSEQ multiplex PCR; TCRdb's copy keeps in-frame clones and lacks some. The sample records approximately 75,000 clones, over 75% being singletons. Concerning this clone itself: Its cognate antigen is unknown.

Overall study findings and caveats: Along spike, vaccine-associated CD4 TCRs were found throughout, with dominance at 160-218 and 743-854.

Second-dose recipients at about 4 or about 12 weeks were treated as one pooled group. The sequencing used peripheral blood, collected 28 days after the second AZD1222 dose. The source is an adult who received the AZD1222 COVID-19 vaccine.

The CDR3 sequence: CASSQWGSKETQYF. The CDR3 bases are TGCGCCAGCAGCCAATGGGGCAGCAAAGAGACCCAGTACTTC. The V and J genes are TRBV4-3 and TRBJ2-5, with D possibly being TRBD1 (5 bases). From germline, CDR1 is LGHNA and CDR2 YSLEER. The CDR3 is 14 residues long. V lost 2 bases, J lost 3 bases, and 10 bases lay in between.